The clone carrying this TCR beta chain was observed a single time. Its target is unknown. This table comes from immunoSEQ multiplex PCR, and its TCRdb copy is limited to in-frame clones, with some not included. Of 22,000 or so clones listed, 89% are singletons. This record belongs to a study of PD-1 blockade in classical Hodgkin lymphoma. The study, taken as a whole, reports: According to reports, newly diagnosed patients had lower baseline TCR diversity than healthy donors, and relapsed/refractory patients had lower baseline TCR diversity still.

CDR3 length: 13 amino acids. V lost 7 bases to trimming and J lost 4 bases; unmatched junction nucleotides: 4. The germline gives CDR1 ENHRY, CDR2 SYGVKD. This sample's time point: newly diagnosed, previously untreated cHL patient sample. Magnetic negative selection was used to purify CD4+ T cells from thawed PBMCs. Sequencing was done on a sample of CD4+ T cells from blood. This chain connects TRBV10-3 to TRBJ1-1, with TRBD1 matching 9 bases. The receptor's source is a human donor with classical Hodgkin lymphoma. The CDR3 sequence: CAIIQQGATEAFF. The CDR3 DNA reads TGTGCCATCATTCAACAGGGGGCCACTGAAGCTTTCTTT.